Each of the 13 T cell receptor beta chains below was sequenced from the same sample in a study of T cell clonality in common variable immunodeficiency. These receptors have no known antigen. Measured with immunoSEQ multiplex PCR; TCRdb has only the in-frame clones, and not every one. The sample shows about 42,000 clones, none of them appearing just once. Study results and limitations: In common variable immunodeficiency, TCR beta chains reportedly carried fewer deletions and N-nucleotide insertions.

Sequenced material: peripheral blood mononuclear cells. The origin of the receptors is a human donor with common variable immunodeficiency.

About this clone: The sequence runs out 3 residues before the end of the CDR3; the remainder is reconstructed from the germline J gene. The chain links TRBV2 to TRBJ2-7; D ambiguous. Between the trimmed V and J ends, which lost 3 bases and 2 bases, there was a span of 5 bases. Germline V gene sequence: CDR1 SNHLY, CDR2 FYNNEI. The CDR3 runs 12 residues. CDR3 region: CASSDQAYEQYF. Incomplete CDR3 DNA: TGTGCCAGCAGTGATCAGGCCTACGAG.

This clone was seen many times. The DNA read from the CDR3 is TGTGCCAGCAGCCCGAGCGGGGGTAGCCCCTACGAG. Its translation: CASSPSGGSPYE. In full, the CDR3 reads CASSPSGGSPYEQYF. V usage is TRBV7-8 and J usage is TRBJ2-7; 8 nucleotides agree with TRBD2. The CDR3 goes on 3 residues after the read ends, and that part is filled in from the germline J gene. V lost 5 bases and J lost 2; bases outside the gene matches: 8. The CDR3 has 15 amino acids. Germline CDR1 SGHVS, CDR2 FQNEAQ.

As to this clone: Sequencing ends 3 residues short of the CDR3 end; the germline J gene provides the rest. This sequence joins TRBV19 and TRBJ2-5; D is tentatively TRBD1 or TRBD2 (5 bases each). This CDR3 has 15 amino acids. Trimming took off 5 bases at V and 6 bases at J, with 19 bases between the two ends. CDR1 is LNHDA and CDR2 is SQIVND in the germline V gene (reference sequence). CDR3 DNA (partial): TGTGCCAGTAGTTTCGAGGGGCCTGGCAATAAGACC. Protein product: CASSFEGPGNKT. The whole CDR3 protein reads CASSFEGPGNKTQYF.

This clone has just a few counts. The read halts 3 residues ahead of the CDR3 end, with the missing end drawn from the germline J gene. The V call is TRBV5-6, the J call TRBJ2-7; perhaps TRBD1 as D (6 bases). V lost 2 bases to trimming and J lost 0 bases, with 9 bases between them. The CDR3 has 14 amino acids. Looked up from germline, CDR1 is SGHDT and CDR2 is YYEEEE. CDR3 DNA, as far as it was read: TGTGCCAGCAGCTTTAGGGGGATCTCCTACGAG. It translates to CASSFRGISYE. The complete CDR3 protein is CASSFRGISYEQYF.

There are many counts of this clone. The read terminates 3 residues before the CDR3 end, so the remaining end is supplied by the germline J gene. V usage is TRBV29-1 and J usage is TRBJ1-2; 11 bases map to TRBD1. The CDR3 sequence is 14 residues long. Germline V gives CDR1 SQVTM, CDR2 ANQGSEA. CDR3 DNA, as far as it was read: TGCAGCACGCTAAACTCCGGGACAGGGGGAAGC. It codes for CSTLNSGTGGS. The full CDR3 sequence reads CSTLNSGTGGSYTF.

A few counts support this clone. Sequencing ends 3 residues short of the CDR3 end; the germline J gene provides the rest. The rearrangement uses TRBV18 and TRBJ1-2; weak D call: TRBD1 (6 bases). Trimming left V 4 bases short and J 5 bases short, with 17 bases between. The germline gives CDR1 KGHSH, CDR2 LQKENI. This CDR3 comprises 15 residues. Partial CDR3 DNA: TGTGCCAGCTCACTGCCAGGCGTGGGGACATATGGC. It is translated as CASSLPGVGTYG. The CDR3 as a whole reads CASSLPGVGTYGYTF.

In this sample, this clone turned up many times. The CDR3 end is not reached by the read, which stops 3 residues before it; the germline J gene fills it in. This rearrangement joins TRBV29-1 to TRBJ2-1; 7 bases match TRBD1. Per germline, CDR1 SQVTM and CDR2 ANQGSEA. Losses at the gene ends were 7 bases for V and 2 bases for J; bases not matched to a gene: 8. There are 14 residues in the CDR3. The CDR3 DNA, read in part, is TGCAGCGGTCGGAAGGGGGCCGCCTACAATGAG. Translation: CSGRKGAAYNE. The full CDR3 protein reads CSGRKGAAYNEQFF.

This clone was observed at least ten times. Read data end 3 residues before the CDR3 end; the end is taken from the germline J gene. The chain employs TRBV12-5 and TRBJ2-2; tentatively, D is TRBD1 (6 bases). Germline V CDR1 and CDR2: LGHNT, FRNRAP. V was trimmed by 6 bases and J by 0 bases, leaving 14 bases between them. The CDR3 has 16 residues. The CDR3 bases that were read are TGTGCTAGTGGATTACCCGGGACATCGAACACCGGGGAG. It is translated as CASGLPGTSNTGE. The CDR3 as a whole reads CASGLPGTSNTGELFF.

Ten or more counts support this clone. The read terminates 3 residues ahead of where the CDR3 ends, so the germline J gene completes it. The chain recombines TRBV30 with TRBJ2-1; 12 positions match TRBD1. The CDR3 loop spans 17 amino acids. The V and J ends lost 1 base and 9 bases, in that order; junction bases with no gene match: 13. The germline V gene has CDR1 GTSNPN and CDR2 SVGIG (reference sequence). This CDR3 reads CAWSGRWVGTGGGEQFF. CDR3 DNA, as far as it was read: TGTGCCTGGAGTGGTAGATGGGTTGGGACAGGGGGCGGTGAG.

The sequenced part of the CDR3 DNA is TGTGCCTGGAGTGTAAGGCAGGATGCCCTCTATGGC. It specifies CAWSVRQDALYG. The complete CDR3 reads CAWSVRQDALYGYTF. The gene calls are TRBV30 and TRBJ1-2; D gene uncertain. The read ends 3 residues shy of where the CDR3 ends; the end is completed using the germline J gene. With 0 bases removed from V and 4 bases from J, the gap between germline ends came to 15 bases. There are 15 residues in the CDR3. Germline CDR1 and CDR2: GTSNPN and SVGIG (reference sequence).

This clone has ten or more counts. The read stops 3 residues short of the end of the CDR3; the missing end is completed from the germline J gene. The J gene is TRBJ1-6, the V gene TRBV27, with D maybe TRBD1 (6 bases). V lost 8 bases, J lost 6 bases, and 14 bases lay in between. There are 14 residues in the CDR3. From germline, CDR1 is MNHEY and CDR2 SMNVEV (reference sequence). The covered CDR3 bases are TGTGCCAGCCTCGGGGGGGCTTTTAATTCACCC. It encodes CASLGGAFNSP. The full CDR3 sequence reads CASLGGAFNSPLHF.

This clone was seen repeatedly, ten times or more. Read data end 3 residues before the CDR3 end; the end is taken from the germline J gene. The V call is TRBV5-1, the J call TRBJ1-5; D may be TRBD1 (5 bases). CDR1 is SGHRS, CDR2 YFSETQ, per germline. V lost 0 bases to trimming and J lost 5 bases, with 9 bases between them. This CDR3 has 14 residues. The covered CDR3 bases are TGCGCCAGCAGCTTGGACAGGAGGGATCAGCCC. It specifies CASSLDRRDQP. The whole CDR3 sequence is CASSLDRRDQPQHF.

This clone turned up a few times. The read stops 3 residues short of the end of the CDR3; the missing end is completed from the germline J gene. The chain links TRBV18 to TRBJ2-7, with 9 bases lining up with TRBD2. From germline, CDR1 is KGHSH and CDR2 LQKENI. Germline trimming cut 5 bases from V and 1 base from J; bases unmatched to any gene: 9. There are 16 residues in the CDR3. CDR3: CASSAQDAGGSYEQYF. CDR3 DNA (partial): TGTGCCAGCTCAGCCCAGGACGCGGGAGGGTCCTACGAG. The full variable domain, with the rest looked up from reference TRBV18 and TRBJ2-7, is NAGVMQNPRHLVRRRGQEARLRCSPMKGHSHVYWYRQLPEEGLKFMVYLQKENIIDESGMPKERFSAEFPKEGPSILRIQQVVRGDSAAYFCASSAQDAGGSYEQYFGPGTRLTVT.